These 31 T cell receptor delta chains came from one sample sequenced in a study of gammadelta T cells in human blood. With CATT, TCRdb re-called clones from the RT-PCR reads. The sample consists of 500 or so delta-chain clones, roughly 50% of them appearing once. The material sequenced was non-Vgamma9Vdelta2 gamma-delta T cells from infant blood. The receptors come from a human donor.

Concerning this clone: A far larger clone is off by one base, so a read error is likely. Other DNA sequences of this sample code for an identical CDR3. V is TRDV1 and J is TRDJ1; 13 bases line up with TRDD3. The germline gives CDR1 TSWWSYY, CDR2 QGS. Germline trimming cut 5 bases from V and 2 bases from J; bases unmatched to any gene: 23. This CDR3 comprises 22 residues. In DNA, the CDR3 is TGTGCTCTTGGGAACTCTTTGAACCCGACTGGGGGATACGCGTATTATACCGATAAACTCATCTTT. Protein: CALGNSLNPTGGYAYYTDKLIF.

To note about this clone: A much larger clonotype is one base distant, so this may be a read error. Other DNA sequences in this specimen translate into the identical CDR3. The J gene is TRDJ2, the V gene TRDV1, with D perhaps matching TRDD2 (5 bases). The CDR3 loop spans 19 amino acids. The ends were cut back, 8 bases at V and 2 bases at J, with 27 bases in the middle. The germline gives CDR1 TSWWSYY, CDR2 QGS. CDR3 DNA sequence: TGTGCTCTTTTCCCAGCTGCCTACCCCTGGCCGCGATTGACAGCACAACTCTTCTTT. Its translation: CALFPAAYPWPRLTAQLFF.

Comment on this clone: A far larger clone is off by one base, so a read error is likely. The rearrangement joins TRDV1 to TRDJ1; 13 nucleotides line up with TRDD3. CDR3 length: 22 residues. Germline values: CDR1 TSWWSYY, CDR2 QGS. CDR3 in amino acids: CALGNSLNPTGGYAYYTVKLIF. CDR3 bases: TGTGCTCTTGGGAACTCTTTGAACCCTACTGGGGGATACGCGTATTATACCGTTAAACTCATCTTT.

By share, this clone ranks as large. Other nucleotide sequences in the sample specify the same CDR3. The chain uses TRDV1 and TRDJ1, with D possibly being TRDD3 (5 bases). The germline gives CDR1 TSWWSYY, CDR2 QGS. The V end lost 0 bases, the J end lost 0 bases, and 26 bases lay between the germline ends. There are 21 residues in the CDR3. CDR3 nucleotides: TGTGCTCTTGGGGAACTAATCAAGGGGCCTTGGTGGGGAATCTACACCGATAAACTCATCTTT. Residues: CALGELIKGPWWGIYTDKLIF.

This clone is large. This CDR3 is also generated by other DNA sequences in the sample. The chain couples TRDV1 to TRDJ1, with 8 bases lining up with TRDD3. The CDR3 contains 15 residues. Germline CDR1 TSWWSYY, CDR2 QGS. The ends lost 2 bases at V and 2 bases at J; junction bases unmatched: 4. The CDR3 nucleotides read TGTGCTCTTGGGGAAATGGGATACGAGACCGATAAACTCATCTTT. It codes for CALGEMGYETDKLIF.

Comments on this clone: This is likely an artifact of a read error, given a far larger clone one base away. This sample includes further DNA sequences coding for the same CDR3. The rearrangement uses TRDV1 and TRDJ1; unclear D gene. V lost 3 bases and J 0 bases, leaving 11 bases between the germline ends. The CDR3 is 15 residues long. Germline CDR1 and CDR2: TSWWSYY and QGS. As DNA, the CDR3 is TGTGCTCTTGGGGAGCTCCCACGCGACACCGATAAACTCATCTTT. The encoded protein is CALGELPRDTDKLIF.

The chain joins TRDV1 to TRDJ1; 12 bases align to TRDD3. Germline CDR1 TSWWSYY, CDR2 QGS. The CDR3 totals 18 residues. V trimming: 2 bases; J trimming: 6 bases; junction bases outside the gene matches: 13. The CDR3 DNA is TGTGCTCTTGGGGAAGGGTTCCGACCTACTGGGGGATACTATAAACTCATCTTT. Translating it yields CALGEGFRPTGGYYKLIF.

Of note for this clone: Given a much more abundant clone one base away, this may be a read error. The sample has other DNA sequences that encode this CDR3 too. The chain recombines TRDV1 with TRDJ2; 8 bases align to TRDD3. V shed 2 bases and J 0 bases; nucleotides not matched to a gene: 23. This CDR3 is 23 amino acids long. Germline lookup yields CDR1 TSWWSYY and CDR2 QGS. This CDR3 reads CALGEAPPSYLFGGFTLTAQLFF. Here the CDR3 DNA reads TGTGCTCTTGGGGAAGCTCCCCCATCATACTTATTTGGGGGATTTACTTTGACAGCACAACTCTTCTTT.

For this clone: A much larger clone lies one base from this, so it may be a read error. Distinct nucleotide sequences in the sample also encode this CDR3. The chain recombines TRDV2 with TRDJ3; 8 bases match TRDD3. The trim removed 3 bases at V and 0 bases at J, leaving 21 bases unmatched. The CDR3 is made up of 23 amino acids. From germline, CDR1 is GEAIGNYY and CDR2 EKD. CDR3 nucleotide sequence: TGTGCCTGTGACTCCCCGGAATCGACTGGGGGTCCCCCCTACTCCTGGGACACCCGACAGATGTTTTTC. Translating it yields CACDSPESTGGPPYSWDTRQMFF.

A remark on this clone: This likely traces to a read error, being one base from a far larger clone. The sample holds other DNA sequences that translate to the same CDR3. The chain recombines TRDV1 with TRDJ1; D perhaps matches TRDD3 (5 bases). The CDR3 covers 15 residues. Germline-derived CDR1 and CDR2 are TSWWSYY and QGS. The CDR3 DNA is TGTGCGCTTGGGGAGCTCCCCCGCGACACCGATAAACTCATCTTT. Its translation: CALGELPRDTDKLIF.

Details on this clone: A far larger clone is one base from this, pointing to a likely read error. Other nucleotide sequences in the sample specify the same CDR3. This chain uses TRDV2 with TRDJ1; 12 positions match TRDD3. CDR1 is GEAIGNYY and CDR2 is EKD in the germline V gene. The CDR3 loop spans 16 amino acids. The ends lost 3 bases at V and 11 bases at J; junction bases unmatched: 15. CDR3 sequence reads: CACDGKPFWGIRGLIF. The DNA for the CDR3 is TGTGCCTGTGACGGCAAGCCGTTCTGGGGGATACGCGGCCTCATCTTT.

With respect to this clone: Possible read error: a much larger clone is one base away. The rearrangement uses TRDV1 and TRDJ1, with 13 bases identical to TRDD3. The CDR3 totals 25 residues. Trimming at V came to 2 bases and at J to 1 base, leaving 28 bases not matched to a gene. CDR1 and CDR2 from the germline V gene are TSWWSYY and QGS. The CDR3 DNA sequence: TGTGCTCTTGGGGAAACCACACTTCCTTTCCTACTACTGTACTGGGGGATACGGACCACCGATAAACTCATCTTT. Its translation is CALGETTLPFLLLYWGIRTTDKLIF.

Remarks on this clone: A far larger clone is only one base removed, so a read error is likely. The gene calls are TRDV2 and TRDJ1, with TRDD3 as a possible D gene (5 bases). The CDR3 covers 17 residues. Germline V gives CDR1 GEAIGNYY, CDR2 EKD. V shed 0 bases and J shed 7 bases, with 23 bases lying between them. The CDR3 DNA sequence: TGTGCCTGTGACACCGAATATTGGTTGGGGTCCCGCGGTAAACTCATCTTT. Translated: CACDTEYWLGSRGKLIF.

About this clone itself: A far larger clone differs by one base, so this is likely a read error. The chain has TRAV29/DV5 and TRDJ1, with 10 bases lining up with TRDD3. Germline assignment: CDR1 NSMFDY and CDR2 ISSIKDK. The CDR3 is 16 residues long. CDR3 loop: CAAAMGGIRRTDKPIF. CDR3 in DNA: TGTGCAGCAGCCATGGGGGGGATACGCCGAACCGATAAACCCATCTTT.

In its sample, this clone was seen once. This may stem from a read error, because a much larger clone lies one nucleotide away. The V and J genes are TRDV1 and TRDJ1; 11 nucleotides agree with TRDD3. CDR1 and CDR2 (germline): TSWWSYY, QGS. There are 25 residues in the CDR3. Germline trimming cut 2 bases from V and 4 bases from J; bases unmatched to any gene: 33. The CDR3 DNA sequence: TGTGCTCTTGGGGAAAACGAGGGAGATCGAGGACCCCCCAACTGGGGGATAAAGTGGAACGATAAACTCATCTTT. It encodes CALGENEGDRGPPNWGIKWNDKLIF.

A note on this clone: This probably arose from a read error, given a far larger clone one base away. The chain recombines TRDV1 with TRDJ1; 9 nucleotides line up with TRDD3. The length of the CDR3 is 26 residues. Germline-derived CDR1 and CDR2 are TSWWSYY and QGS. J was trimmed by 1 base and V by 0 bases; bases with no gene match: 33. CDR3 sequence reads: CALGELVHRPVLRLWGIWGITDKLIF. In DNA, the CDR3 is TGTGCTCTTGGGGAACTAGTACACCGTCCCGTCCTTCGTTTGTGGGGGATATGGGGTATCACCGATAAACTCATCTTT.

Relative to its sample, this clone is large (0.1 to 1%). The same CDR3 is also encoded by other DNA sequences in this sample. V gene TRDV1 combines with J gene TRDJ1; TRDD3 matches at 10 bases. After removal of 3 bases from V and 4 bases from J, the junction contained 14 bases not matched to a gene. CDR1 and CDR2 (germline): TSWWSYY, QGS. The CDR3 runs to 18 residues. Here the CDR3 DNA reads TGTGCTCTTGGGGAGATACTACGTACTGGGGGATTACGCGATAAACTCATCTTT. The encoded protein is CALGEILRTGGLRDKLIF.

As concerns this clone: A much larger clone differs by one base, so this may be a read error. The chain has TRDV1 and TRDJ1; TRDD3 agrees at 13 bases. The CDR3 consists of 25 residues. CDR1 is TSWWSYY, CDR2 QGS, per germline. V shed 0 bases and J 11 bases; nucleotides not matched to a gene: 36. Here the CDR3 reads CALGELVVYLSYPPLDWGIRGGLIF. The CDR3 DNA follows: TGTGCTCTTGGGGAACTAGTTGTATATCTTTCCTACCCTCCCCTGGACTGGGGGATACGCGGAGGGCTCATCTTT.

To note about this clone: The likely explanation is a read error, given a far larger clone one base away. The chain joins TRDV1 to TRDJ1; 9 bases fit TRDD3. Germline assignment: CDR1 TSWWSYY and CDR2 QGS. This CDR3 comprises 26 residues. V shed 4 bases and J 1 base; nucleotides not matched to a gene: 37. CDR3 sequence: CALGVLVHRPFLRLWGIWGITDKLIF. CDR3 DNA sequence: TGTGCTCTTGGGGTACTAGTACACCGTCCCTTCCTTCGTTTGTGGGGGATATGGGGTATCACCGATAAACTCATCTTT.

Remarks on this clone: This may arise from a read error, as a much more abundant clone is one base away. V and J are TRDV1 and TRDJ1, with 9 bases lining up with TRDD3. The CDR3 loop spans 26 amino acids. V trimming: 4 bases; J trimming: 2 bases; junction bases outside the gene matches: 38. Looked up from germline, CDR1 is TSWWSYY and CDR2 is QGS. The CDR3 loop is CALGGHLGVGAGTGGPHPRGTDKLIF. CDR3 nucleotide sequence: TGTGCTCTTGGGGGTCACCTAGGGGTTGGAGCCGGGACTGGGGGACCTCACCCGAGGGGTACCGATAAACTCATCTTT.

As concerns this clone: Since a far larger clone is one base different, this is likely a read error. Other DNA sequences from this sample encode an identical CDR3 as well. This chain joins TRAV29/DV5 and TRDJ1; TRDD3 agrees at 10 bases. This CDR3 region has 16 residues. The germline V gene encodes CDR1 NSMFDY and CDR2 ISSIKDK. Here the CDR3 reads CAAAMGGIRRTDKLIF. The CDR3 nucleotides read TGTGCAGCAGCCATGGGGGGGATACGCCGAACCGATAAACTCATATTT.

As regards this clone: This probably arose from a read error, given a far larger clone one base away. Other DNA variants within this sample encode the same CDR3. The chain couples TRDV3 to TRDJ1, with 13 bases fitting TRDD3. V lost 5 bases to trimming and J lost 5 bases; unmatched junction nucleotides: 11. The CDR3 spans 15 residues. Germline V CDR1 and CDR2: TVYSNPD, GDNSRS (reference sequence). In nucleotides, the CDR3 is TGTGCCCCGGGAGGCACTGGGGGATACGCAGATAAACTCATCTTT. Its protein product is CAPGGTGGYADKLIF.

This clone has only one observation. A far bigger clonotype differs at one base, so this is likely a read error. Other DNA variants within this sample encode the same CDR3. J is TRDJ1 and V is TRDV1; 13 nucleotides align to TRDD3. The V gene end was trimmed by 5 bases and the J gene end by 2 bases; junction bases not matched to a gene: 23. Germline V lookup: CDR1 TSWWSYY, CDR2 QGS. The CDR3 extends over 22 amino acids. The CDR3 DNA is TGTGCTCTTGGGAACTCTTTGAACCCTACTGGGGGATACGCATATTATACCGATAAACTCATCTTT. Protein: CALGNSLNPTGGYAYYTDKLIF.

This clone came up a few times. The likely explanation is a read error, given a far larger clone one base away. V usage is TRDV1 and J usage is TRDJ1; 13 bases are a match to TRDD3. Unmatched junction bases numbered 23, after V lost 5 bases and J lost 2 bases. This CDR3 region has 22 residues. Germline loops: CDR1 TSWWSYY, CDR2 QGS. The DNA for the CDR3 is TGTGCTCTTGGGAACTCTTTGAAACCTACTGGGGGATACGCGTATTATACCGATAAACTCATCTTT. As protein: CALGNSLKPTGGYAYYTDKLIF.

With regard to this clone: It differs at one base from a far larger clone, so likely a read error. This chain connects TRDV1 to TRDJ2; 7 positions agree with TRDD2. CDR3 size: 20 residues. The germline V gene encodes CDR1 TSWWSYY and CDR2 QGS. Germline trimming cut 4 bases from V and 5 bases from J; bases unmatched to any gene: 22. CDR3: CALGANFLRWDPRVTAQLFF. The CDR3 nucleotides are TGTGCTCTTGGGGCCAATTTCCTACGGTGGGATCCCCGGGTTACAGCACAACTCTTCTTT.

The J gene is TRDJ2, the V gene TRDV1; TRDD3 agrees at 9 bases. CDR3 length: 27 residues. Unmatched junction bases numbered 41, after V lost 3 bases and J lost 6 bases. CDR1 and CDR2 from the germline V gene are TSWWSYY and QGS. In DNA, the CDR3 is TGTGCTCTTGGGGAGTTCCTACGCCCACGGTTTGGGGATACGGGAGGGAACTGGAGGAGACCGGCAGCACAACTCTTCTTT. Its translation: CALGEFLRPRFGDTGGNWRRPAAQLFF.

On this clone itself: It may be a read error: a sequence one base away is much more abundant. The same CDR3 also results from other DNA sequences found in this sample. The rearrangement joins TRDV1 to TRDJ1; TRDD3 agrees at 13 bases. The trim removed 0 bases at V and 11 bases at J, leaving 36 bases unmatched. The germline V gene encodes CDR1 TSWWSYY and CDR2 QGS. This CDR3 has 25 residues. Here the CDR3 DNA reads TGTGCTCTTGGGGAACTAGTTGTATGTCTTTCCTACCCGCCCCTGGACTGGGGGATACGCGGAGGGCTCATCTTT. As protein: CALGELVVCLSYPPLDWGIRGGLIF.

About this clone: A far larger clone differs by one base, so this is likely a read error. V is TRDV1 and J is TRDJ1; no definite D call. Germline-derived CDR1 and CDR2 are TSWWSYY and QGS. Trimming left V 3 bases short and J 6 bases short, with 17 bases between. The CDR3 runs 15 residues. In nucleotides, the CDR3 is TGTGCTCTTGGGGAGCGTCGGCCGGTCCCCAATAAACTCATCTTT. Translating it yields CALGERRPVPNKLIF.

As concerns this clone: A far larger clone is just one base off, so this is likely a read error. Other nucleotide sequences in the sample specify the same CDR3. The J gene call is TRDJ1, but no V gene call exists; the DNA was not compared with TRDD3, the D call given in the table. CDR3 size: 30 residues. In nucleotides, the CDR3 is TGTAGCGGTGCGGCTGCTTCACCCCGCCCGTGGCCGTCCTTCCTACTCGGACCCAAGGCTGGGGGACCTAACCCCGATAAACTCATCTTT. It yields the protein CSGAAASPRPWPSFLLGPKAGGPNPDKLIF.

Concerning this clone itself: A read error may be the cause here, since a much bigger clone is one base away. V gene TRDV1 combines with J gene TRDJ2; 11 bases fit TRDD3. The junction had 21 bases not matched to a gene; V was cut back by 4 bases and J by 8 bases. The CDR3 covers 20 residues. The germline V gene encodes CDR1 TSWWSYY and CDR2 QGS. The CDR3 is CALGARPSINWGIIAAQLFF. The DNA of the CDR3 is TGTGCTCTTGGGGCTCGGCCTTCCATTAACTGGGGGATAATAGCCGCACAACTCTTCTTT.

Notes on this clone: It may be a read error: a sequence one base away is much more abundant. This chain links TRDV1 with TRDJ3; 10 bases are shared with TRDD3. This CDR3 contains 24 residues. Trimming at V came to 2 bases and at J to 0 bases, leaving 19 bases not matched to a gene. In germline, CDR1 is TSWWSYY, CDR2 QGS. CDR3 sequence: CALGEYRFFEWGIPSSWDTRQMFF. In DNA, the CDR3 is TGTGCTCTTGGGGAATACCGGTTTTTTGAATGGGGGATACCCAGCTCCTGGGACACCCGACAGATGTTTTTC.